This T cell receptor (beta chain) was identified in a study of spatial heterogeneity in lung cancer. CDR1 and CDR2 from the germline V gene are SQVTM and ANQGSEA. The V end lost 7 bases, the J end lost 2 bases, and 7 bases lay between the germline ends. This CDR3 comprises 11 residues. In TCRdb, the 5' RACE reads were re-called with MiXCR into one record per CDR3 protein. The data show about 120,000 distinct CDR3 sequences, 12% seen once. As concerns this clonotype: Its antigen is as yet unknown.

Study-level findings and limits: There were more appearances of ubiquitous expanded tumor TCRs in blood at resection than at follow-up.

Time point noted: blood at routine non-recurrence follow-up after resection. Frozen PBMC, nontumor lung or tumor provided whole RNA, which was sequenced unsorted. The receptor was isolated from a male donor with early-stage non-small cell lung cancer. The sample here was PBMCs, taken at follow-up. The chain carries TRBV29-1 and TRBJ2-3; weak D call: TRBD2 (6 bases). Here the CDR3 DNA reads TGCAGCGCGGGGGACACAGATACGCAGTATTTT. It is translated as CSAGDTDTQYF.